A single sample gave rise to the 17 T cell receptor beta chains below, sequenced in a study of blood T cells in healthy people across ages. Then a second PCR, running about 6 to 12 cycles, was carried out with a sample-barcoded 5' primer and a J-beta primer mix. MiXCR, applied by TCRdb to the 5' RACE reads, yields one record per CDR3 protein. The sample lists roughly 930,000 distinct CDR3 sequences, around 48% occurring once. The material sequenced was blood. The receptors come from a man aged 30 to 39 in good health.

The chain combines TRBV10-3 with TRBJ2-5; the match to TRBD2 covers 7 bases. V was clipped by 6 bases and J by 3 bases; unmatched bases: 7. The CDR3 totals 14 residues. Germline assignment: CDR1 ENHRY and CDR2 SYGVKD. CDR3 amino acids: CAIRGTTEKETQYF. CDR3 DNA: TGTGCCATCAGAGGGACTACCGAGAAAGAGACCCAGTACTTC.

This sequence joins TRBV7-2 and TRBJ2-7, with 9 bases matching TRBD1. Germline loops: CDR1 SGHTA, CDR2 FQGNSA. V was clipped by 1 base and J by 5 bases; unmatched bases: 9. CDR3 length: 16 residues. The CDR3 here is CASSLGPGTGFNEQYF. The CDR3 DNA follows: TGTGCCAGCAGCTTAGGTCCCGGGACAGGGTTCAACGAGCAGTACTTC.

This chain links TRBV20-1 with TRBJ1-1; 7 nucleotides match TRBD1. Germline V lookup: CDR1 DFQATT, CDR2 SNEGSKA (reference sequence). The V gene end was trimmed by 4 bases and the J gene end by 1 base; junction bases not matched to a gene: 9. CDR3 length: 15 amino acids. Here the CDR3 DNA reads TGCAGTGCTACTAATCCCAGGGGGTGGAACACTGAAGCTTTCTTT. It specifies CSATNPRGWNTEAFF.

Written as DNA, the CDR3 is TGTGCCAGCAGTTATCTGCCTTGGGACGTAGCCTACGAGCAGTACTTC. Residues: CASSYLPWDVAYEQYF. The V and J genes are TRBV6-2 or TRBV6-3 and TRBJ2-7; D assignment may be TRBD1 or TRBD2 (5 bases each). CDR1 is MNHEY, CDR2 SVGEGT, per germline. The CDR3 extends over 16 amino acids. V lost 3 bases and J lost 2, with 17 bases in between.

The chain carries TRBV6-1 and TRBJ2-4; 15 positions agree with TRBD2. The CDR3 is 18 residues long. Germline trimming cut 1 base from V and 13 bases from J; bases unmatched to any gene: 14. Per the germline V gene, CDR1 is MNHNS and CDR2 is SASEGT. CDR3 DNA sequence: TGTGCCAGCAGTGAAGATGGTGGACTAGCGGGGGGGCGGTATGAGCAGTACTTC. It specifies CASSEDGGLAGGRYEQYF.

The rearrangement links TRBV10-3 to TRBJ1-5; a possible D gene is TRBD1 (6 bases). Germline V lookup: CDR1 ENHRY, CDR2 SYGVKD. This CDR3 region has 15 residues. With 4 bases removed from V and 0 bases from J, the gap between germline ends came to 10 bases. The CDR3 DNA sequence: TGTGCCATCAGTGCCAGGGGTACTAGCAATCAGCCCCAGCATTTT. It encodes CAISARGTSNQPQHF.

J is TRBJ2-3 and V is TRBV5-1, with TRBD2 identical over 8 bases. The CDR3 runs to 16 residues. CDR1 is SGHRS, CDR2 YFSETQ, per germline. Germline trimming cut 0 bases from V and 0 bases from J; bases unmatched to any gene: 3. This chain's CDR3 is CASSLGGGSSTDTQYF. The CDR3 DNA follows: TGCGCCAGCAGCTTGGGCGGGGGGTCTAGCACAGATACGCAGTATTTT.

DNA for the CDR3: TGTGCCAGCTCACCACTGGACGCGGGAGGGGAGACCCAGTACTTC. Translated: CASSPLDAGGETQYF. J is TRBJ2-5 and V is TRBV18; TRBD2 matches at 9 bases. CDR1 and CDR2 from the germline V gene are KGHSH and LQKENI. The CDR3 is made up of 15 amino acids. The junction had 5 bases not matched to a gene; V was cut back by 1 base and J by 5 bases.

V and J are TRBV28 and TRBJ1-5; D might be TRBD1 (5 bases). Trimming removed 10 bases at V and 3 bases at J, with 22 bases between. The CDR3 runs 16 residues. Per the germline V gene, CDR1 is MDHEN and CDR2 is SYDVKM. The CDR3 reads CATTPPGGWNNQPQHF. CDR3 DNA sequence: TGTGCCACCACACCCCCCGGGGGATGGAACAATCAGCCCCAGCATTTT.

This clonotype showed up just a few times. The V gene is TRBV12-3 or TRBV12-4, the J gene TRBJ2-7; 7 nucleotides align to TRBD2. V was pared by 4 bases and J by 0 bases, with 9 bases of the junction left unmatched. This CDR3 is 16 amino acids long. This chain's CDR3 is CASSSRLGGSSYEQYF. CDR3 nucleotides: TGTGCCAGCAGTTCCCGGCTGGGGGGGAGCTCCTACGAGCAGTACTTC.

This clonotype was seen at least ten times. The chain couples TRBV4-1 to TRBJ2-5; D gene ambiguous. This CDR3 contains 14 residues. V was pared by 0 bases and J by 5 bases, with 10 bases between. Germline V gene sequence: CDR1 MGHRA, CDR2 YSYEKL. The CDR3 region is CASSQDVETETQYF. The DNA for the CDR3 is TGCGCCAGCAGCCAAGATGTGGAGACGGAGACCCAGTACTTC.

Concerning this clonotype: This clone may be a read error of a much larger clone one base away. The CDR3 region has the DNA TGTGCCAGCAGTGAAGCCGGGGGATCCTACGATGAGCAGTTCTTC. As protein: CASSEAGGSYDEQFF. The chain links TRBV6-4 to TRBJ2-1; D perhaps matches TRBD2 (6 bases). Germline lookup yields CDR1 MRHNA and CDR2 SNTAGT. The CDR3 length is 15 residues.

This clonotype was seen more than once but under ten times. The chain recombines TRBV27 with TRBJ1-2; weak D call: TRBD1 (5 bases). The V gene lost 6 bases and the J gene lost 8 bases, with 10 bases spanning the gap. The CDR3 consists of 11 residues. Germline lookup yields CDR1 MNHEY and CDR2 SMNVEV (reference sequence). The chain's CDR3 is CASRGPAGYTF. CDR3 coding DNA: TGTGCCAGCAGGGGGCCCGCGGGCTACACCTTC.

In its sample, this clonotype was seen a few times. In nucleotides, the CDR3 is TGTGCCAGCAGTGAGCAGGACACCTATGGCTACACCTTC. The encoded protein is CASSEQDTYGYTF. This rearrangement joins TRBV2 to TRBJ1-2, with D possibly TRBD1 on 5 matching bases. Germline V gene lookup returns CDR1 SNHLY and CDR2 FYNNEI. Trimming removed 3 bases from V and 4 bases from J, with 9 bases in between. The CDR3 covers 13 residues.

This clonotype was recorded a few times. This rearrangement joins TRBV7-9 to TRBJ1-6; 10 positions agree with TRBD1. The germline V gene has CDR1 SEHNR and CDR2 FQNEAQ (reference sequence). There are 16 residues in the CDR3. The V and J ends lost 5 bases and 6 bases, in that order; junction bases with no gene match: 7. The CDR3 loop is CASSAGQGGPNSPLHF. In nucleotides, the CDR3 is TGTGCCAGCAGCGCCGGACAGGGGGGCCCTAATTCACCCCTCCACTTT.

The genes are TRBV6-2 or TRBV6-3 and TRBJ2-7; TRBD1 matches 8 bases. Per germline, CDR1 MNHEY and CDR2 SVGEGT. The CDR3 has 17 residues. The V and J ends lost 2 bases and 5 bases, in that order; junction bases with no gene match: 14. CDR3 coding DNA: TGTGCCAGCAGTTACCCTACGGACAGGGTAATTTATGACGAGCAGTACTTC. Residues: CASSYPTDRVIYDEQYF.

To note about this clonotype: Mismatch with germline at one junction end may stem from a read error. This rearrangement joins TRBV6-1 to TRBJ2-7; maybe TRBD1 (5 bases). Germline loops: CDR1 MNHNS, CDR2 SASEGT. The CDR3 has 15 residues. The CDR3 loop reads CASIPDTAGRYEQNF. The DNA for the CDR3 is TGTGCCAGCATCCCGGATACGGCAGGGCGATACGAGCAGAACTTC.